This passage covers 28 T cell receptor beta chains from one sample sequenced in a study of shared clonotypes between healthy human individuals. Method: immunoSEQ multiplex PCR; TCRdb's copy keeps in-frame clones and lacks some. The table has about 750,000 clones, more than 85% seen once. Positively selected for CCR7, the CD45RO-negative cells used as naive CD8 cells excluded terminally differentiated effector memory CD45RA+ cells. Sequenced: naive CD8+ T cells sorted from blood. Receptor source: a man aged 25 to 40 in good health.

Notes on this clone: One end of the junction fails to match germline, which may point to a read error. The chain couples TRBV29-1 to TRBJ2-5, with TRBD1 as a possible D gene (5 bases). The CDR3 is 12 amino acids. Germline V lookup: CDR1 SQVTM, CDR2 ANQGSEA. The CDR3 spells CSAPSREEAQYF. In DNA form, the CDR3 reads TGCAGCGCTCCCAGCAGGGAAGAGGCCCAGTACTTC. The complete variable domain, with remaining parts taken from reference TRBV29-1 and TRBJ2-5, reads SAVISQKPSRDICQRGTSLTIQCQVDSQVTMMFWYRQQPGQSLTLIATANQGSEATYESGFVIDKFPISRPNLTFSTLTVSNMSPEDSSIYLCSAPSREEAQYFGPGTRLLVL.

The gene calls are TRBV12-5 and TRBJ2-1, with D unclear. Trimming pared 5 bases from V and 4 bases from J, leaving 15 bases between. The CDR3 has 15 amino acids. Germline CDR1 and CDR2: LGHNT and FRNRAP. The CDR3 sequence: CASGKIIEGYNEQFF. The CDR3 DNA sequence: TGTGCTAGTGGTAAAATCATCGAAGGGTACAATGAGCAGTTCTTC. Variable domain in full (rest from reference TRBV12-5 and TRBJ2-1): DARVTQTPRHKVTEMGQEVTMRCQPILGHNTVFWYRQTMMQGLELLAYFRNRAPLDDSGMPKDRFSAEMPDATLATLKIQPSEPRDSAVYFCASGKIIEGYNEQFFGPGTRLTVL.

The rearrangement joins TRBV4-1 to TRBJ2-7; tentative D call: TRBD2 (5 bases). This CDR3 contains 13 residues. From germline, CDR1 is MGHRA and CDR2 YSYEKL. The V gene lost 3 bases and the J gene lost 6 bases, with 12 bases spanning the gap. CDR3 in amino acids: CASSQEVTSEQYF. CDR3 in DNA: TGCGCCAGCAGCCAGGAGGTTACTAGCGAGCAGTACTTC.

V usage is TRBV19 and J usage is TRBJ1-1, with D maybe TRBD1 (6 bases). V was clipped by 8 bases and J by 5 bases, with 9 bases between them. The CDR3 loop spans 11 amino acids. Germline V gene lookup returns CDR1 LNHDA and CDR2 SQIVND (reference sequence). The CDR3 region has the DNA TGTGCCAGTCAGAGGGGGACTGAAGCTTTCTTT. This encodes CASQRGTEAFF.

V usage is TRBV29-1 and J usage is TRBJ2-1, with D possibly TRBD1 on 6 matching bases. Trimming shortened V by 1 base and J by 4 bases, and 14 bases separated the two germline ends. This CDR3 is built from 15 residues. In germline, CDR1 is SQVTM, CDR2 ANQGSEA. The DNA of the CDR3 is TGCAGCGTTGAAGGACAGGACACCCCTTACAATGAGCAGTTCTTC. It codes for CSVEGQDTPYNEQFF.

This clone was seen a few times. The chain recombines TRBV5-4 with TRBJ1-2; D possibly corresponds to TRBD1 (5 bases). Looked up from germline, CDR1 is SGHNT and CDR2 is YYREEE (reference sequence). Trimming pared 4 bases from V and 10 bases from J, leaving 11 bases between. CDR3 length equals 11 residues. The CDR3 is CASSPGGLYTF. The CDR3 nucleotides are TGTGCCAGCAGCCCTGGGGGACTCTACACCTTC.

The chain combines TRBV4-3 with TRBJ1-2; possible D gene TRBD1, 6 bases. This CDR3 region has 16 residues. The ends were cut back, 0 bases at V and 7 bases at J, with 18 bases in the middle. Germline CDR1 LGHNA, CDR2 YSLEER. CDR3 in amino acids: CASSQEVGHKTFGYTF. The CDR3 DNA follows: TGCGCCAGCAGCCAAGAGGTGGGACATAAGACTTTTGGCTACACCTTC.

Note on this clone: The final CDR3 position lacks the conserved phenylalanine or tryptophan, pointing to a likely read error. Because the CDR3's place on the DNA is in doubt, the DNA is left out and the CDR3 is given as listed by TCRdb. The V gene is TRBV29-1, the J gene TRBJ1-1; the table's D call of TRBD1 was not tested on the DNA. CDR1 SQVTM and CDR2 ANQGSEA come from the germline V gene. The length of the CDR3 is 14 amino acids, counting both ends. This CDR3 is CSVEVAGHRNGGEI.

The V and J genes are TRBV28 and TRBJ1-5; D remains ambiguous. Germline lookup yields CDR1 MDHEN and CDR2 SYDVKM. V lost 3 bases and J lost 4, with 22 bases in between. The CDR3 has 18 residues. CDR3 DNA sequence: TGTGCCAGCAGTTTTTTCCCATTCCCAGTTGTGGGAAATCAGCCCCAGCATTTT. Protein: CASSFFPFPVVGNQPQHF.

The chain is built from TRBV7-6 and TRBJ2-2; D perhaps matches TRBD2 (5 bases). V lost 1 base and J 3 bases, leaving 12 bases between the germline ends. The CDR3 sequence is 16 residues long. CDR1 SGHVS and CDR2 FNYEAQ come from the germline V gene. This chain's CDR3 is CASSLDGMTYTGELFF. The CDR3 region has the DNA TGTGCCAGCAGCTTAGACGGGATGACCTACACCGGGGAGCTGTTTTTT.

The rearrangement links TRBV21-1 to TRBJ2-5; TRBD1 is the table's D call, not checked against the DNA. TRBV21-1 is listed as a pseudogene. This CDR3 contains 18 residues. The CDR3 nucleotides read TGTGCCAGCAGCATTCCCGGGACAGGGGTCGCTCTTGTGGAGACCCAGTACTTC. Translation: CASSIPGTGVALVETQYF.

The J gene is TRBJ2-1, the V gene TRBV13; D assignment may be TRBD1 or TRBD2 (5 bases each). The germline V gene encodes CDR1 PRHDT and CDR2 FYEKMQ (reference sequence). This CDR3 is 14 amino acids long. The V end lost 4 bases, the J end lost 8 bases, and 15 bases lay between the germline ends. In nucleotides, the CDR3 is TGTGCCAGCAGCTCGGGACCTCGGTTCGATGAGCAGTTCTTC. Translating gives CASSSGPRFDEQFF.

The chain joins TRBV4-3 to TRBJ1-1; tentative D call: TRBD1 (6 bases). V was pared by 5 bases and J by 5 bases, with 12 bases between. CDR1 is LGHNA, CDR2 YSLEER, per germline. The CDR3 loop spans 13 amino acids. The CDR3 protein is CASSAEGETEAFF. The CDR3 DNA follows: TGCGCCAGCAGCGCCGAGGGGGAGACTGAAGCTTTCTTT.

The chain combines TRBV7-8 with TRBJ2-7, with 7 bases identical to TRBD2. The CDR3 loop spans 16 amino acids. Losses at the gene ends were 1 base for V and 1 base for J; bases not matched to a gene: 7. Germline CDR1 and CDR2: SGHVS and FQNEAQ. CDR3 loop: CASSLVRGRESYEQYF. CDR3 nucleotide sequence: TGTGCCAGCAGCTTAGTGAGAGGGAGGGAATCCTACGAGCAGTACTTC.

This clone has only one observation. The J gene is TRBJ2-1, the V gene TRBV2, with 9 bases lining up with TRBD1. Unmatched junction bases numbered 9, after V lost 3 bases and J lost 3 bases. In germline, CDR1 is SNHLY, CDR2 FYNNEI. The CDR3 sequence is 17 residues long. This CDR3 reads CASSESLQGAVYNEQFF. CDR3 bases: TGTGCCAGCAGTGAGAGCTTACAGGGGGCGGTCTACAATGAGCAGTTCTTC.

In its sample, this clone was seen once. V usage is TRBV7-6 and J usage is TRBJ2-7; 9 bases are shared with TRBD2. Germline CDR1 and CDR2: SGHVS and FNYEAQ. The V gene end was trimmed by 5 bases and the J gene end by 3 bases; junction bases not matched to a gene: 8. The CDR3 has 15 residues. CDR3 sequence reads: CASSRGLADYYEQYF. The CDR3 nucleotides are TGTGCCAGCAGCCGGGGACTAGCAGACTACTACGAGCAGTACTTC.

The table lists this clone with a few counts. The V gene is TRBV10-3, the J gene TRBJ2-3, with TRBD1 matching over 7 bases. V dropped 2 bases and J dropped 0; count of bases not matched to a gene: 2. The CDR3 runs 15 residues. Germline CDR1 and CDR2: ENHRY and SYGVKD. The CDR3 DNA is TGTGCCATCAGTGAGGGACAGGTCAGCACAGATACGCAGTATTTT. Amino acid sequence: CAISEGQVSTDTQYF.

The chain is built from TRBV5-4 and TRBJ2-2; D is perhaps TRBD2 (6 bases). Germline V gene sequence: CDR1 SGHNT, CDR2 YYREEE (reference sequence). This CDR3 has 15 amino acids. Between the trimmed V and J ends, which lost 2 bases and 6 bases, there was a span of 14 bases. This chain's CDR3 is CASSFGTWASGELFF. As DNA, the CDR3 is TGTGCCAGCAGCTTTGGGACTTGGGCATCCGGGGAGCTGTTTTTT.

CDR3 nucleotides: TGTGCCAGCTCACCGCCGGGACTAGCGGGCGGAGGGAATGAGCAGTTCTTC. It yields the protein CASSPPGLAGGGNEQFF. The V call is TRBV18, the J call TRBJ2-1; 12 bases map to TRBD2. The V gene's germline CDR1 is KGHSH and CDR2 LQKENI. The V and J ends lost 3 bases and 7 bases, in that order; junction bases with no gene match: 10. This CDR3 has 17 residues.

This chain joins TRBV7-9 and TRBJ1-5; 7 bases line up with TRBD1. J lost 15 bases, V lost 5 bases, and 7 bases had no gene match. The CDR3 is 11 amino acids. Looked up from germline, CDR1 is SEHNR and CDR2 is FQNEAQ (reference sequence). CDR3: CASSPDRTLHF. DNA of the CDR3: TGTGCCAGCAGCCCGGACAGGACGCTGCATTTT.

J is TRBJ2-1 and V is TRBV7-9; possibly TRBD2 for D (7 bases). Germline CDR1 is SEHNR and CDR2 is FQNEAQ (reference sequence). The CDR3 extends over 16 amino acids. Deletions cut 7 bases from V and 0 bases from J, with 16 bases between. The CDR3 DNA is TGTGCCAGCACCCTGGGGGGGCTAGGCTCCTACAATGAGCAGTTCTTC. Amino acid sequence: CASTLGGLGSYNEQFF.

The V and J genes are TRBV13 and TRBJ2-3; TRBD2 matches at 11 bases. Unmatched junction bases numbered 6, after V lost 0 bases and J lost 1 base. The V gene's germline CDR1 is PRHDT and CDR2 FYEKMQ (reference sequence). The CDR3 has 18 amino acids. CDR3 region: CASSLGGALAGGTDTQYF. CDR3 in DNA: TGTGCCAGCAGCTTAGGGGGAGCACTAGCGGGAGGCACAGATACGCAGTATTTT. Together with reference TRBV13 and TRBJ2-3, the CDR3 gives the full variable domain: AAGVIQSPRHLIKEKRETATLKCYPIPRHDTVYWYQQGPGQDPQFLISFYEKMQSDKGSIPDRFSAQQFSDYHSELNMSSLELGDSALYFCASSLGGALAGGTDTQYFGPGTRLTVL.

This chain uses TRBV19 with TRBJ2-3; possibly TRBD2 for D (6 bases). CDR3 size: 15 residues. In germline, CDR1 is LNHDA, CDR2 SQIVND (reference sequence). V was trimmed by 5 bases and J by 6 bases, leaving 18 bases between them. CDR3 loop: CASSGPGVTLDTQYF. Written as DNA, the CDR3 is TGTGCCAGTAGTGGGCCGGGAGTTACTTTGGATACGCAGTATTTT.

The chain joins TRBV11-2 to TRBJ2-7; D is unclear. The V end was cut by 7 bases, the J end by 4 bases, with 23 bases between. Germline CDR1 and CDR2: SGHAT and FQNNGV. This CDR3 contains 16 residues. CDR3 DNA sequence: TGTGCCAGCACCCCGATTACCCTACCCCGGTTTTACGAGCAGTACTTC. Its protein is CASTPITLPRFYEQYF.

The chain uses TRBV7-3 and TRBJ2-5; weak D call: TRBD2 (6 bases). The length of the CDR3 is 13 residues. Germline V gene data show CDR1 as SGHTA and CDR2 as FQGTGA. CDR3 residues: CERRDSSPETQYF. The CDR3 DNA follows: TGTGAACGGCGGGATAGTTCCCCAGAGACCCAGTACTTC.

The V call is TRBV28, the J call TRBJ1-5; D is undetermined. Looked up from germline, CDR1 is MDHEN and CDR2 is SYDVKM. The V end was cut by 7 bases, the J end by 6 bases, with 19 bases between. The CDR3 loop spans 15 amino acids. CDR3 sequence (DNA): TGTGCCAGCATGGTCATTTCAGAGTCTGGTCAGCCCCAGCATTTT. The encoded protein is CASMVISESGQPQHF. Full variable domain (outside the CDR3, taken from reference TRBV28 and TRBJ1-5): DVKVTQSSRYLVKRTGEKVFLECVQDMDHENMFWYRQDPGLGLRLIYFSYDVKMKEKGDIPEGYSVSREKKERFSLILESASTNQTSMYLCASMVISESGQPQHFGDGTRLSIL.

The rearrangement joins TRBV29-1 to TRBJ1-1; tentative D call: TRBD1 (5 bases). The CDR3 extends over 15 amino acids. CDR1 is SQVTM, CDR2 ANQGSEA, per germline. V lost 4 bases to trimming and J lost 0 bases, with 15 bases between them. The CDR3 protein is CSVAPEEGLNTEAFF. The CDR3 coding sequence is TGCAGCGTTGCCCCAGAAGAGGGGCTGAACACTGAAGCTTTCTTT.

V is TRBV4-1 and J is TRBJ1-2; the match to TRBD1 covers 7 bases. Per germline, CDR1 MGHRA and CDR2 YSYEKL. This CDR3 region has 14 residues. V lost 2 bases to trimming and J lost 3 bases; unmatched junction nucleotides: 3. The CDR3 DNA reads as TGCGCCAGCAGCCAAATAGGGACAGACTATGGCTACACCTTC. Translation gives CASSQIGTDYGYTF.